Shown below are 29 T cell receptor beta chains from a single sample sequenced in a study of CD8+ T cells in alopecia areata. Extraction of RNA preceded its reverse transcription into cDNA, which served as the sequencing template. The table came from immunoSEQ multiplex PCR; TCRdb's copy has only in-frame clones and leaves some out. Counted here are 180,000 or so clones, about half occurring once; the ten biggest clones make up about 9.5%. Treatment described: oral pan-JAK inhibitor, 5-10 mg twice daily. The specimen comprised CD8+ T cells sorted from blood, sampled at roughly week 53, from a patient treated with tofacitinib. The receptors here all came from a human donor with alopecia areata.

Comment on this clone: At the DNA level, this CDR3 is encoded by other sequences in the same sample as well. The chain recombines TRBV4-2 with TRBJ2-1; no clear D. The CDR3 length is 14 residues. Trimming pared 1 base from V and 0 bases from J, leaving 4 bases between. Germline CDR1 reads LGHNA; CDR2 reads YNFKEQ. Here the CDR3 DNA reads TGTGCCAGCAGCCAAGGCGGCTCCTACAATGAGCAGTTCTTC. This gives the protein CASSQGGSYNEQFF.

CDR3 DNA sequence: TGTGCCAGCAGTTGGAGGGGGTACGAGCAGTACTTC. Encoded protein: CASSWRGYEQYF. The rearrangement joins TRBV27 to TRBJ2-7; D tentatively reads TRBD1 or TRBD2 (6 bases each). Trimming stripped 4 bases from V and 4 bases from J, with 8 bases between. This CDR3 region has 12 residues. Germline V gives CDR1 MNHEY, CDR2 SMNVEV (reference sequence).

The chain carries TRBV5-4 and TRBJ2-1; TRBD2 aligns across 12 bases. Germline V gene sequence: CDR1 SGHNT, CDR2 YYREEE (reference sequence). Germline trimming cut 6 bases from V and 7 bases from J; bases unmatched to any gene: 8. The CDR3 is 15 residues long. The CDR3 region has the DNA TGTGCCAGCACCCCATTCACTAGCGGGGGGAATGAGCAGTTCTTC. Translating gives CASTPFTSGGNEQFF. Full variable domain (missing parts from reference TRBV5-4 and TRBJ2-1): ETGVTQSPTHLIKTRGQQVTLRCSSQSGHNTVSWYQQALGQGPQFIFQYYREEENGRGNFPPRFSGLQFPNYSSELNVNALELDDSALYLCASTPFTSGGNEQFFGPGTRLTVL.

This rearrangement joins TRBV9 to TRBJ1-1; TRBD1 is a possible D gene (6 bases). Per germline, CDR1 SGDLS and CDR2 YYNGEE. This CDR3 comprises 15 residues. The V gene lost 4 bases and the J gene lost 3 bases, with 16 bases spanning the gap. The CDR3 loop reads CASSPHVSGDTEAFF. The CDR3 nucleotides are TGTGCCAGCAGCCCGCACGTCTCAGGGGACACTGAAGCTTTCTTT.

The chain is built from TRBV30 and TRBJ1-2; D is unclear. Deletions cut 0 bases from V and 10 bases from J, with 9 bases between. The germline gives CDR1 GTSNPN, CDR2 SVGIG (reference sequence). CDR3 length equals 11 residues. For the CDR3, the DNA is TGTGCCTGGAGTGTGGGCTTGGACTACACCTTC. The encoded protein is CAWSVGLDYTF.

This clone showed up just a few times. The chain links TRBV5-1 to TRBJ2-7; weak D call: TRBD1 (5 bases). V gave up 0 bases and J gave up 5 bases, with 6 bases separating them. The CDR3 is 12 residues long. The germline gives CDR1 SGHRS, CDR2 YFSETQ. CDR3 bases: TGCGCCAGCAGCTTGGAGGGGCACGAGCAGTACTTC. Its translation is CASSLEGHEQYF.

V is TRBV5-3 and J is TRBJ1-5; the D gene is possibly TRBD1 (5 bases). TRBV5-3 is sorted into the ORF group, with uncertain function. The CDR3 contains 15 residues. With 4 bases removed from V and 1 base from J, the gap between germline ends came to 12 bases. CDR3 coding DNA: TGTGCCAGAAGCCCCTGCCGACAGAGCAATCAGCCCCAGCATTTT. It translates to CARSPCRQSNQPQHF.

The gene calls are TRBV7-2 and TRBJ2-7; 8 nucleotides line up with TRBD2. The CDR3 spans 15 residues. V lost 1 base and J lost 5; bases outside the gene matches: 7. CDR1 is SGHTA and CDR2 is FQGNSA in the germline V gene. CDR3 nucleotide sequence: TGTGCCAGCAGCTTAGGTGGCGGGGGGATGAACGAGCAGTACTTC. Translating it yields CASSLGGGGMNEQYF.

The J gene is TRBJ2-7, the V gene TRBV7-9; D gene unclear. Germline loops: CDR1 SEHNR, CDR2 FQNEAQ (reference sequence). The CDR3 has 13 amino acids. V lost 1 base and J 3 bases, leaving 7 bases between the germline ends. As DNA, the CDR3 is TGTGCCAGCAGCTTAGGCATAAACTACGAGCAGTACTTC. Residues: CASSLGINYEQYF.

This clone occurred a few times. The chain is built from TRBV16 and TRBJ1-6, with 9 positions matching TRBD1. The CDR3 covers 13 residues. Germline assignment: CDR1 KGHSY and CDR2 FQNENV. With V trimmed by 3 bases and J by 9 bases, 0 bases remained unmatched. The CDR3 DNA reads TGTGCCAGCAGCCAGGACAGGGGTTCACCCCTCCACTTT. Protein product: CASSQDRGSPLHF.

V and J are TRBV4-3 and TRBJ1-5, with TRBD1 matching over 7 bases. With 6 bases clipped from V and 3 bases from J, the junction kept 8 bases outside the gene matches. The CDR3 is made up of 15 amino acids. Germline V gives CDR1 LGHNA, CDR2 YSLEER. The CDR3 DNA reads as TGCGCCAGCAGTCCTGGGACAGTCCTCAATCAGCCCCAGCATTTT. It yields the protein CASSPGTVLNQPQHF.

This chain connects TRBV11-2 to TRBJ2-7; no clear D. Germline V CDR1 and CDR2: SGHAT, FQNNGV. Trimming shortened V by 10 bases and J by 5 bases, and 12 bases separated the two germline ends. This CDR3 is 11 amino acids long. CDR3 nucleotides: TGTGCCACCTTACCTACAAACGAGCAGTACTTC. This encodes CATLPTNEQYF.

This chain connects TRBV2 to TRBJ2-6; D unclear. The CDR3 length is 17 residues. Germline-derived CDR1 and CDR2 are SNHLY and FYNNEI. V shed 0 bases and J shed 0 bases, with 9 bases lying between them. The CDR3 DNA reads as TGTGCCAGCAGTGAAGCGCACGGCTTCTCTGGGGCCAACGTCCTGACTTTC. Amino acids: CASSEAHGFSGANVLTF. Looking up the rest from reference TRBV2 and TRBJ2-6 gives the full variable domain: EPEVTQTPSHQVTQMGQEVILRCVPISNHLYFYWYRQILGQKVEFLVSFYNNEISEKSEIFDDQFSVERPDGSNFTLKIRSTKLEDSAMYFCASSEAHGFSGANVLTFGAGSRLTVL.

On this clone itself: One junction end does not reproduce the germline sequence, and a read error may be involved. The rearrangement uses TRBV6-5 and TRBJ2-1, with TRBD2 matching 10 bases. Germline V gene lookup returns CDR1 MNHEY and CDR2 SVGAGI. The CDR3 extends over 14 amino acids. CDR3 sequence: CASRISGGYTEQFF. The CDR3 DNA sequence: TGTGCCAGCAGAATTAGCGGGGGGTACACTGAGCAGTTCTTC.

There are a few counts of this clone. The V gene is TRBV19, the J gene TRBJ2-2; 11 bases align to TRBD1. V dropped 7 bases and J dropped 4; count of bases not matched to a gene: 8. Germline CDR1 is LNHDA and CDR2 is SQIVND (reference sequence). There are 16 residues in the CDR3. The DNA for the CDR3 is TGTGCCAGTACGAGTAGGACAGGGGGCAGCACCGGGGAGCTGTTTTTT. As protein: CASTSRTGGSTGELFF.

This chain uses TRBV7-9 with TRBJ2-1, with 9 bases fitting TRBD2. With 3 bases clipped from V and 3 bases from J, the junction kept 6 bases outside the gene matches. This CDR3 is 16 amino acids long. Germline assignment: CDR1 SEHNR and CDR2 FQNEAQ (reference sequence). CDR3 in DNA: TGTGCCAGCAGCTTTGTAGTAGCGGGGGACTACAATGAGCAGTTCTTC. It translates to CASSFVVAGDYNEQFF.

The V call is TRBV23-1, the J call TRBJ2-1; TRBD2 aligns across 7 bases. TRBV23-1 counts as an open reading frame of uncertain function. The V gene end was trimmed by 9 bases and the J gene end by 0 bases; junction bases not matched to a gene: 8. The length of the CDR3 is 15 residues. This CDR3 is CASYERGSSYNEQFF. As DNA, the CDR3 is TGCGCCAGTTATGAGCGGGGAAGCTCCTACAATGAGCAGTTCTTC.

This clone occurred a few times. The chain recombines TRBV6-6 with TRBJ2-7, with TRBD1 as a possible D gene (5 bases). V lost 2 bases and J lost 5, with 10 bases in between. The length of the CDR3 is 13 residues. The germline gives CDR1 MNHNY, CDR2 SVGAGI (reference sequence). CDR3 in DNA: TGTGCCAGCAGTTACGCAGGGTCGGACGAGCAGTACTTC. As protein: CASSYAGSDEQYF.

This clone was detected only a few times. The genes are TRBV18 and TRBJ1-6, with D unclear. CDR1 and CDR2 (germline): KGHSH, LQKENI. V was cut by 5 bases and J by 11 bases, with 19 bases left in between. CDR3 length: 15 residues. The CDR3 sequence: CASSVGLLNGAPLHF. CDR3 bases: TGTGCCAGCTCAGTAGGACTGCTAAACGGGGCACCCCTCCACTTT.

This clone turned up a few times. The chain is built from TRBV6-5 and TRBJ2-7; D remains ambiguous. Trimming removed 0 bases from V and 0 bases from J, with 9 bases in between. Germline V CDR1 and CDR2: MNHEY, SVGAGI. This CDR3 is built from 15 residues. The CDR3 loop is CASSYSTQVSYEQYF. In DNA form, the CDR3 reads TGTGCCAGCAGTTACTCGACGCAGGTCTCCTACGAGCAGTACTTC.

This chain uses TRBV5-4 with TRBJ1-2, with TRBD1 identical over 9 bases. The CDR3 totals 17 residues. Germline trimming cut 3 bases from V and 5 bases from J; bases unmatched to any gene: 14. CDR1 SGHNT and CDR2 YYREEE come from the germline V gene (reference sequence). The CDR3 coding sequence is TGTGCCAGCAGCTGGTTGGGACAGGGTTCCTCCTTGTATGGCTACACCTTC. Translation: CASSWLGQGSSLYGYTF.

The CDR3 DNA reads as TGTGCCAGTAGTGGCGACAATGAGCAGTTCTTC. This codes for CASSGDNEQFF. This chain uses TRBV19 with TRBJ2-1, with D unclear. The CDR3 consists of 11 residues. Looked up from germline, CDR1 is LNHDA and CDR2 is SQIVND (reference sequence). Trimming removed 5 bases at V and 5 bases at J, with 4 bases between.

This clone was detected once. This rearrangement joins TRBV19 to TRBJ1-6; 7 positions match TRBD1. The trim removed 6 bases at V and 12 bases at J, leaving 8 bases unmatched. Per the germline V gene, CDR1 is LNHDA and CDR2 is SQIVND (reference sequence). The CDR3 runs to 13 residues. CDR3 sequence (DNA): TGTGCCAGTAGAGGCTCAGGGGGGAGACCCCTCCACTTT. Translation: CASRGSGGRPLHF.

This clone was seen only a few times. The rearrangement uses TRBV11-2 and TRBJ2-1; 10 bases are a match to TRBD1. The junction had 1 base not matched to a gene; V was cut back by 1 base and J by 4 bases. This CDR3 has 15 amino acids. The germline gives CDR1 SGHAT, CDR2 FQNNGV. For the CDR3, the DNA is TGTGCCAGCAGCTTAGCGGGACAGGGGTACAATGAGCAGTTCTTC. It encodes CASSLAGQGYNEQFF.

The chain couples TRBV2 to TRBJ2-2; no definite D call. V was trimmed by 5 bases and J by 4 bases, leaving 14 bases between them. Germline lookup yields CDR1 SNHLY and CDR2 FYNNEI. The CDR3 is 15 residues long. The CDR3 sequence: CASSSVQLLTGELFF. Written as DNA, the CDR3 is TGTGCCAGCAGTTCCGTCCAGCTCCTCACCGGGGAGCTGTTTTTT.

The V call is TRBV7-3, the J call TRBJ2-3; 8 nucleotides align to TRBD2. Trimming cost V 4 bases and J 3 bases; bases outside gene matches: 9. Germline CDR1 reads SGHTA; CDR2 reads FQGTGA. The CDR3 consists of 16 residues. The CDR3 sequence: CASSSYWSGGTDTQYF. CDR3 DNA: TGTGCCAGCAGCTCGTACTGGAGCGGGGGAACAGATACGCAGTATTTT.

The V call is TRBV27, the J call TRBJ1-3; possibly TRBD1 for D (5 bases). V lost 2 bases, J lost 4 bases, and 9 bases lay in between. Germline V gene data show CDR1 as MNHEY and CDR2 as SMNVEV (reference sequence). CDR3 length equals 14 residues. The CDR3 DNA reads TGTGCCAGCAGTTTAGGTGGGGACGGAAACACCATATATTTT. It encodes CASSLGGDGNTIYF.

The sample holds a few counts of this clone. The genes are TRBV29-1 and TRBJ2-1; 7 nucleotides align to TRBD1. CDR3 length: 14 residues. With V trimmed by 7 bases and J by 7 bases, 13 bases remained unmatched. CDR1 SQVTM and CDR2 ANQGSEA come from the germline V gene. The CDR3 nucleotides read TGCAGCGCCCAAGGGGGCAGGGTATCAAATGAGCAGTTCTTC. Residues: CSAQGGRVSNEQFF.

This chain uses TRBV7-3 with TRBJ2-1, with D possibly matching TRBD2 (5 bases). V lost 1 base and J 0 bases, leaving 10 bases between the germline ends. Germline V CDR1 and CDR2: SGHTA, FQGTGA. This CDR3 is built from 16 residues. The CDR3 DNA reads as TGTGCCAGCAGCTTAAATCCGGGAAGCTCCTACAATGAGCAGTTCTTC. It encodes CASSLNPGSSYNEQFF.